This T cell receptor beta chain comes out of a study of shared clonotypes between healthy human individuals. Study observations and caveats: On the whole, naive subsets had larger estimated richness than memory subsets had. Represented diversity (both genetic and exposure-history) was limited by the small number of donors.

Clones were sequenced by immunoSEQ multiplex PCR, and TCRdb holds only the in-frame ones, with some missing. The sample holds 550,000 to 600,000 clones, nearly 98% seen once. Germline CDR1 and CDR2: LNHDA and SQIVND (reference sequence). CDR3 length: 12 amino acids. V was cut by 10 bases and J by 3 bases, with 11 bases left in between. CD45RO-negative, CCR7-selected cells formed the naive CD8 fraction, which excluded terminally differentiated effector memory CD45RA+ cells. On this clone: Its antigen remains unidentified.

Sequenced sample: naive CD8+ T cells sorted from blood. V usage is TRBV19 and J usage is TRBJ2-3; D remains ambiguous. This receptor was taken from a man younger than 45 in good health. The DNA of the CDR3 is TGTGCCACCCTGACGGAGACAGATACGCAGTATTTT. Protein product: CATLTETDTQYF. Full variable domain (outside the CDR3, taken from reference TRBV19 and TRBJ2-3): DGGITQSPKYLFRKEGQNVTLSCEQNLNHDAMYWYRQDPGQGLRLIYYSQIVNDFQKGDIAEGYSVSREKKESFPLTVTSAQKNPTAFYLCATLTETDTQYFGPGTRLTVL.